This passage covers 10 T cell receptor beta chains from one sample sequenced in a study of T-cell memory formation after mild COVID-19. One entry per CDR3 protein, called by TCRdb with MiXCR from the 5' RACE reads. The sample lists roughly 35,000 distinct CDR3 sequences, approximately 7.7% occurring once. The material sequenced was PBMCs or a T cell subset sorted from them (not recorded which). Receptors were obtained from a young man who had mild COVID-19 (a few samples of this study predate the infection). Cell type and time point are not known.

The chain links TRBV7-8 to TRBJ1-1, with a tentative D call TRBD1 (6 bases). V was shortened by 2 bases and J by 1 base, with 11 bases between the two germline ends. From germline, CDR1 is SGHVS and CDR2 FQNEAQ. There are 15 residues in the CDR3. The CDR3: CASSLIGGGNTEAFF. CDR3 DNA sequence: TGTGCCAGCAGCTTAATCGGGGGCGGGAACACTGAAGCTTTCTTT.

This sequence joins TRBV4-1 and TRBJ1-2; D unresolved. Germline CDR1 is MGHRA and CDR2 is YSYEKL. This CDR3 is 14 amino acids long. V was shortened by 0 bases and J by 6 bases, with 11 bases between the two germline ends. CDR3 sequence: CASSQEKERDGYTF. The CDR3 DNA sequence: TGCGCCAGCAGCCAAGAGAAGGAACGGGATGGCTACACCTTC.

The chain carries TRBV18 and TRBJ2-3, with D unclear. Per the germline V gene, CDR1 is KGHSH and CDR2 is LQKENI. This CDR3 is 13 amino acids long. Trimming removed 4 bases from V and 0 bases from J, with 5 bases in between. The CDR3 coding sequence is TGTGCCAGCTCACGGGTCAGCACAGATACGCAGTATTTT. This translates into CASSRVSTDTQYF.

This clonotype has a count of ten or more. The rearrangement uses TRBV7-9 and TRBJ2-7; TRBD2 aligns across 11 bases. The ends lost 3 bases at V and 7 bases at J; junction bases unmatched: 5. The germline gives CDR1 SEHNR, CDR2 FQNEAQ (reference sequence). The CDR3 loop spans 14 amino acids. The CDR3, as DNA: TGTGCCAGCAGCTTTGCTAGCGGGGGGTTTGAGCAGTACGTC. This codes for CASSFASGGFEQYV.

This clonotype was detected ten times or more. The rearrangement uses TRBV5-1 and TRBJ2-2; no clear D gene. The germline gives CDR1 SGHRS, CDR2 YFSETQ. Trimming took off 1 base at V and 1 base at J, with 11 bases between the two ends. This CDR3 spans 16 amino acids. The CDR3 loop reads CASSLSRHQNTGELFF. The DNA for the CDR3 is TGCGCCAGCAGCTTGTCCAGACACCAGAACACCGGGGAGCTGTTTTTT. The full variable domain, completed using reference TRBV5-1 and TRBJ2-2, is KAGVTQTPRYLIKTRGQQVTLSCSPISGHRSVSWYQQTPGQGLQFLFEYFSETQRNKGNFPGRFSGRQFSNSRSEMNVSTLELGDSALYLCASSLSRHQNTGELFFGEGSRLTVL.

The genes are TRBV4-3 and TRBJ2-3; no firm D call. This CDR3 spans 13 amino acids. V dropped 0 bases and J dropped 9 bases, with 10 bases sitting between them. CDR1 and CDR2 from the germline V gene are LGHNA and YSLEER. Here the CDR3 DNA reads TGCGCCAGCAGCCAAGACCGGCAGGCCACGCAGTATTTT. Translated, it gives CASSQDRQATQYF.

In its sample, this clonotype was seen many times. The rearrangement joins TRBV12-5 to TRBJ1-1; TRBD1 might be the D (5 bases). Trimming pared 10 bases from V and 0 bases from J, leaving 12 bases between. The germline V gene encodes CDR1 LGHNT and CDR2 FRNRAP. The CDR3 is 13 residues long. The CDR3 loop is CATAAGLNTEAFF. The CDR3 DNA sequence: TGTGCTACCGCGGCGGGGCTGAACACTGAAGCTTTCTTT.

J is TRBJ2-1 and V is TRBV9; D remains unclear. CDR3 length: 13 residues. CDR1 and CDR2 (germline): SGDLS, YYNGEE. Trimming took off 1 base at V and 5 bases at J, with 7 bases between the two ends. The CDR3 DNA is TGTGCCAGCAGCGTAAGCGTAAACAATGAGCAGTTCTTC. This codes for CASSVSVNNEQFF. The full variable domain, rest sourced from reference TRBV9 and TRBJ2-1, is DSGVTQTPKHLITATGQRVTLRCSPRSGDLSVYWYQQSLDQGLQFLIQYYNGEERAKGNILERFSAQQFPDLHSELNLSSLELGDSALYFCASSVSVNNEQFFGPGTRLTVL.

This clonotype was counted between two and nine times. The J gene is TRBJ2-3, the V gene TRBV11-2; D possibly corresponds to TRBD1 (6 bases). The CDR3 is 15 residues long. Germline V CDR1 and CDR2: SGHAT, FQNNGV. V was pared by 5 bases and J by 2 bases, with 14 bases between. The CDR3: CASSRLGGATDTQYF. CDR3 nucleotides: TGTGCCAGCAGCAGATTAGGGGGTGCCACAGATACGCAGTATTTT.

The V gene is TRBV7-2, the J gene TRBJ2-5; the match to TRBD1 covers 8 bases. CDR1 SGHTA and CDR2 FQGNSA come from the germline V gene. V lost 4 bases, J lost 2 bases, and 6 bases stayed unmatched. The CDR3 length is 15 residues. This chain's CDR3 is CASSSYRDRQETQYF. The CDR3 bases are TGTGCCAGCAGCTCATACCGGGACAGGCAAGAGACCCAGTACTTC.